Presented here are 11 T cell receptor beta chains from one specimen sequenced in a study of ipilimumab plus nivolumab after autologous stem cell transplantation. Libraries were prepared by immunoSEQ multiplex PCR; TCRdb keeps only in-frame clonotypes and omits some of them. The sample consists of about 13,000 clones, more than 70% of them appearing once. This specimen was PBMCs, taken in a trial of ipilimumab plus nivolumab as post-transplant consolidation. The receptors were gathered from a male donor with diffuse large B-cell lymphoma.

In DNA form, the CDR3 reads TGTGCCAGCAGCCCGAACGGCTATGGCTACACCTTC. Its translation: CASSPNGYGYTF. J is TRBJ1-2 and V is TRBV5-6, with D uncertain. The germline gives CDR1 SGHDT, CDR2 YYEEEE. Trimming removed 4 bases at V and 4 bases at J, with 8 bases between. The CDR3 runs to 12 residues.

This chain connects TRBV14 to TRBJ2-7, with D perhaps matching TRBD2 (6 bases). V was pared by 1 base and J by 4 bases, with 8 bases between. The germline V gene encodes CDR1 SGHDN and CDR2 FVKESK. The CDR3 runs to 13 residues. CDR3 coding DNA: TGTGCCAGCAGCCAAGTACGGGGGTACGAGCAGTACTTC. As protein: CASSQVRGYEQYF. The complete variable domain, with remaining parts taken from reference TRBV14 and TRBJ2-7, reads EAGVTQFPSHSVIEKGQTVTLRCDPISGHDNLYWYRRVMGKEIKFLLHFVKESKQDESGMPNNRFLAERTGGTYSTLKVQPAELEDSGVYFCASSQVRGYEQYFGPGTRLTVT.

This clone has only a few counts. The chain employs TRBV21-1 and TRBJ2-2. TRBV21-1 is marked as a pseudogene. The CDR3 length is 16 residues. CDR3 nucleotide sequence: TGTGCCAGCAGCAAGCTGGAAGGGTGGGACACCGGGGAGCTGTTTTTT. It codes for CASSKLEGWDTGELFF.

In DNA form, the CDR3 reads TGTGCCAGCAGCTTGGGGGTTGGTTCTGGAAACACCATATATTTT. This codes for CASSLGVGSGNTIYF. The chain carries TRBV5-5 and TRBJ1-3, with unresolved D. The length of the CDR3 is 15 residues. The V and J ends lost 0 bases and 1 base respectively, with 8 bases between them. Germline CDR1 is SGHKS and CDR2 is YYEKEE (reference sequence).

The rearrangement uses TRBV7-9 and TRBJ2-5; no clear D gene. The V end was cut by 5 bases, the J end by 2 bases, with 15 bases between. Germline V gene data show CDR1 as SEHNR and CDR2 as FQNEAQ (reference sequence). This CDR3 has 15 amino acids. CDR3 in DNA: TGTGCCAGCAGCCCAGGCCAGACACCTCAAGAGACCCAGTACTTC. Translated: CASSPGQTPQETQYF.

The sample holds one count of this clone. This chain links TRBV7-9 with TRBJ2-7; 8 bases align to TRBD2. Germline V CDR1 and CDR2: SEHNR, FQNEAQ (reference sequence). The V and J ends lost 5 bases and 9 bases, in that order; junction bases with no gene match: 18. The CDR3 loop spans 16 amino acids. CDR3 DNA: TGTGCCAGCAGCCGCAGCGGGGGTCGGACGGGAGGTGCGCAGTACTTC. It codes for CASSRSGGRTGGAQYF. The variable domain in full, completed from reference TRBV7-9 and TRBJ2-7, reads DTGVSQNPRHKITKRGQNVTFRCDPISEHNRLYWYRQTLGQGPEFLTYFQNEAQLEKSRLLSDRFSAERPKGSFSTLEIQRTEQGDSAMYLCASSRSGGRTGGAQYFGPGTRLTVT.

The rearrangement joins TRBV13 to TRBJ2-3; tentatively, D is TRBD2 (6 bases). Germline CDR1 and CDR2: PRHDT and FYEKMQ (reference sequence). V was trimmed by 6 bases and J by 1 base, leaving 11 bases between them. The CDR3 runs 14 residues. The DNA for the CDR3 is TGTGCCAGCAGTTCGGGACTTCGCACAGATACGCAGTATTTT. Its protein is CASSSGLRTDTQYF. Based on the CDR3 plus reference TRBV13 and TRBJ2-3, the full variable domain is AAGVIQSPRHLIKEKRETATLKCYPIPRHDTVYWYQQGPGQDPQFLISFYEKMQSDKGSIPDRFSAQQFSDYHSELNMSSLELGDSALYFCASSSGLRTDTQYFGPGTRLTVL.

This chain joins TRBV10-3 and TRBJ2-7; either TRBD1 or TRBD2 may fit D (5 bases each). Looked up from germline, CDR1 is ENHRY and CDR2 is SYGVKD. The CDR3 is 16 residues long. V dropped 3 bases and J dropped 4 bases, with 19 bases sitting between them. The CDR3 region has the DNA TGTGCCATCAGTGATATGGGAGCCAGGGTATCGTACGAGCAGTACTTC. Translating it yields CAISDMGARVSYEQYF.

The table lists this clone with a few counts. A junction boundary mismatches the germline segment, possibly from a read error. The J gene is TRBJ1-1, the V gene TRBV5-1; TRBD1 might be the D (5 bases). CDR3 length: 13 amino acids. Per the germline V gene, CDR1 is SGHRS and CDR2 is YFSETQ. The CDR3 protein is CASSRTGTPEAFF. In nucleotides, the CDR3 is TGTGCCAGCAGCAGAACCGGGACCCCTGAAGCTTTCTTT.

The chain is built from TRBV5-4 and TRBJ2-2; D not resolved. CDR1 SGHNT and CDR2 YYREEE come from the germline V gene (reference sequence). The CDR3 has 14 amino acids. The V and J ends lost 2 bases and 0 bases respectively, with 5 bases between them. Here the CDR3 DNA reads TGTGCCAGCAGCTTTACACCGAACACCGGGGAGCTGTTTTTT. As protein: CASSFTPNTGELFF.

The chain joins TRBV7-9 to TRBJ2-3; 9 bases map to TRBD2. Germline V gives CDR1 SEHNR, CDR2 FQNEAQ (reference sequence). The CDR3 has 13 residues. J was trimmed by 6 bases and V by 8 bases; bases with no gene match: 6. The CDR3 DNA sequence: TGTGCCAGCCGGCGGGAGGGCAGGGATACGCAGTATTTT. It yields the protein CASRREGRDTQYF.